The rows below give T cell receptor beta chains drawn from one sample of a study of monozygotic twins with inflammatory bowel disease. Using the 5' RACE reads, TCRdb records one entry per CDR3 protein without DNA. The sample table sets out some 330,000 distinct CDR3 sequences. The specimen sequenced was blood. The receptors originated from a human donor with ulcerative colitis or Crohn's disease, or a healthy co-twin of an affected twin (not recorded which). Each CDR3 is given with its conserved first and last residue.

v_call	j_call	cdr3_aa
TRBV20-1	TRBJ2-2	CSAYPGQGAGELFF
TRBV20-1	TRBJ2-5	CSGWAGVGETQYF
TRBV7-2	TRBJ2-3	CASRPGAAGGPTDTQYF
TRBV6-2/TRBV6-3	TRBJ1-5	CASSSGARQPQHF
TRBV24-1	TRBJ2-7	CATSDSTGGEQYF
TRBV12-3/TRBV12-4	TRBJ2-1	CASRGLGRREGKDEQFF
TRBV29-1	TRBJ1-1	CSVGLALDTEAFF
TRBV3-1	TRBJ2-4	CASSQGQLAKNIQYF
TRBV4-2	TRBJ1-3	CASSQGLLSGNTIYF
TRBV4-2	TRBJ2-2	CASSLRTSGAKNTGELFF
TRBV6-1	TRBJ2-5	CASSEAQGRWETQYF
TRBV12-3/TRBV12-4	TRBJ1-6	CASSFERHSPLHF
TRBV7-9	TRBJ2-3	CASSLTTGPTDTQYF
TRBV7-2	TRBJ1-5	CASSLGQGHQPQHF
TRBV5-4	TRBJ2-2	CASSLGGRANTGELFF
TRBV6-6	TRBJ1-5	CASTLDGRPQHF
TRBV19	TRBJ1-1	CASKWSMNTEAFF
TRBV25-1	TRBJ2-7	CASSGRGNAKGYEQYF
TRBV27	TRBJ2-1	CASRRGVPHNEQFF
TRBV30	TRBJ2-4	CAWNPFDMKNIQYF
TRBV7-9	TRBJ1-4	CASSSWGLGEKLFF
TRBV12-3/TRBV12-4	TRBJ1-5	CASSLVRDQPQHF
TRBV12-3/TRBV12-4	TRBJ1-1	CASSTQGKAFF
TRBV12-3/TRBV12-4	TRBJ1-3	CASSLLGDREKTGNTIYF
TRBV4-3	TRBJ2-6	CASSPGEFSDSGANVLTF
TRBV7-6	TRBJ2-7	CASSSELAAPYEQYF
TRBV24-1	TRBJ1-1	CATSDSRLNTEAFF
TRBV27	TRBJ1-6	CASRKGGQGYNSPLHF
TRBV9	TRBJ2-2	CASTSSGLLGGELFF
TRBV12-3/TRBV12-4	TRBJ1-1	CASTTPGGRTEAFF